Here is one TCR beta chain with its context. No antigen is known for it. The data originate from a study of T cell repertoires in cytomegalovirus infection. Study-wide background: Through public TCR beta signatures, both CMV infection and matching HLA type were indicated. Findings and limits, study-wide: Dominating the ex vivo response were HLA-C-restricted CMV-specific TCR beta clonotypes. Carriers of CMV and the relevant HLA type were discriminated by public TCR beta frequency.

The CDR3 is made up of 15 amino acids. V lost 4 bases and J 3 bases, leaving 16 bases between the germline ends. Germline assignment: CDR1 MNHEY and CDR2 SMNVEV (reference sequence). One entry per CDR3 protein results from TCRdb running MiXCR on the reads. The sample includes under 150,000 distinct CDR3 sequences, roughly a quarter seen only once; the top ten take roughly 35%. This receptor was identified in a human donor in good health (CMV status not recorded). Some clones in this sample may be carry-over from other donors' samples. The sequenced material came from PBMCs, sequenced either directly or after in vitro stimulation (not recorded which). The V call is TRBV27, the J call TRBJ2-7; D may be TRBD1 (5 bases). The CDR3 protein is CASSSQGVEIYEQYF. The CDR3 nucleotides read TGTGCCAGCAGTTCCCAAGGGGTGGAGATCTACGAGCAGTACTTC.